This record concerns one T cell receptor (beta chain) sequence. In the study's own analysis: Cell counts per sample came from amplifying reference gene primers. Profiled with immunoSEQ multiplex PCR; TCRdb holds only in-frame clones, not every one. V and J calls and clone size follow that table, whereas D and trimming were derived from the DNA. The sample records around 140,000 clones, about 82% being singletons. This sample is drawn from a study of blood T cell repertoires in COVID-19. The germline V and J ends were trimmed by 4 bases and 4 bases, with 7 bases remaining between them. This CDR3 is built from 13 residues. In germline, CDR1 is KGHDR, CDR2 SFDVKD.

V usage is TRBV24-1 and J usage is TRBJ2-1, with no clear D. The sequenced sample consisted of peripheral blood. The receptor's source is a woman aged 55-69 years with acute or convalescent COVID-19. In nucleotides, the CDR3 is TGTGCCACCAGTGACCCCACATACAATGAGCAGTTCTTC. Amino acid sequence: CATSDPTYNEQFF.